This TCR beta chain was sequenced for a study of T-cell reconstitution after alpha-beta-depleted transplantation in children. Study observations and caveats: Several hundred expanded graft clones reportedly supplied alpha-beta T cells about two months after transplant. Elevated TCRbeta diversity at day 60 was traced, in some patients, to surviving recipient T cells and thymic progenitors. Newly produced T cells mostly provided counts and TCRbeta diversity after one year, as hyperexpanded clones declined.

For TCRbeta, the library was prepared with unique molecular identifiers. MiXCR, applied by TCRdb to the PCR reads, yields one record per CDR3 protein. The top ten clones hold around 15% of a sample with around 490,000 distinct CDR3 sequences, roughly 10% of them seen once. V gave up 6 bases and J gave up 12 bases; unmatched junction bases: 8. Per the germline V gene, CDR1 is LGHNT and CDR2 is FRNRAP. The CDR3 is made up of 12 amino acids. In regard to this clonotype: Its specificity is not known.

The rearrangement uses TRBV12-5 and TRBJ2-1, with 7 bases aligning to TRBD2. The material sequenced was PBMCs, mostly from graft donor cells, taken 180 days after TCRalphabeta/CD19-depleted stem cell transplant. This receptor was identified in a female patient between 2 and 15 years old who had a stem cell transplant for aplastic anemia, so the T cells may come from the graft donor. CDR3 loop: CASGPTRLAQFF. Written as DNA, the CDR3 is TGTGCTAGTGGCCCGACAAGACTAGCGCAGTTCTTC.